This entry concerns a single T cell receptor beta chain. A junction boundary mismatches the germline segment, possibly from a read error. The germline CDR1 and CDR2 sequences are MNHEY and SVGEGT. The CDR3 is made up of 16 amino acids. This record belongs to a study of Graves' ophthalmopathy and Graves' hyperthyroidism. The study amplified TCR beta CDR3 regions using RNA transcripts. First-round RT-PCR with HTBI primers preceded a second-round multiplex PCR. One entry per CDR3 protein results from TCRdb running MiXCR on the multiplex PCR reads. The data contain under 800,000 distinct CDR3 sequences, about 20% of them singletons. The study recruited hyperthyroidism patients aged 18 to 65 who were newly diagnosed, under 2 months' duration.

This clonotype was sampled from a woman between 18 and 29 years old with stable Graves' hyperthyroidism. Some clones in this sample may be carry-over from other donors' samples. Sequencing was performed on peripheral blood. The chain links TRBV6-2 or TRBV6-3 to TRBJ2-2; TRBD2 might be the D (5 bases). The CDR3 sequence is CASSYSGTTNTGELCF. CDR3 DNA sequence: TGTGCCAGCAGTTACTCGGGCACAACGAACACCGGGGAGCTGTGTTTT.